This T cell receptor beta chain was captured by sequencing in a study of Ad26.COV2.S vaccination and SARS-CoV-2 variants. Study-wide background: Enrolled in COV1001, the donor was in the Ad26.COV2.S trial arm, which received the vaccine. Ad26.COV2.S, an intramuscular injection, was given once or twice 56 days apart.

Study conclusions and caveats: It was found that vaccine and placebo recipients had similar non-spike TCR breadth. TCR breadth and depth analyses may have underestimated total T cell responses.

Generated by immunoSEQ multiplex PCR, the TCRdb table keeps only in-frame clones and is missing some. The sample has around 340,000 clones, about 88% seen once. Details on this clone: Its antigen remains unknown.

The CDR3 length is 14 residues. V trimming: 2 bases; J trimming: 7 bases; junction bases outside the gene matches: 5. Germline values: CDR1 MNHEY, CDR2 SVGEGT. Indicated treatment: 19 received Ad26.COV2.S at low or high dose, single or two shots; several received placebo; per-sample allocation not given. Repertoires come from day 63 after the first vaccine or placebo injection. The source material was peripheral blood, sampled in a trial of Ad26.COV2.S vaccine versus placebo. The chain couples TRBV6-2 or TRBV6-3 to TRBJ2-1; 7 nucleotides match TRBD2. The receptor was isolated from a person between 18 and 59 years old who received the Ad26.COV2.S COVID-19 vaccine or a placebo. The CDR3 loop reads CASSYGWGGNEQFF. The CDR3 DNA reads TGTGCCAGCAGTTACGGTTGGGGGGGTAATGAGCAGTTCTTC.